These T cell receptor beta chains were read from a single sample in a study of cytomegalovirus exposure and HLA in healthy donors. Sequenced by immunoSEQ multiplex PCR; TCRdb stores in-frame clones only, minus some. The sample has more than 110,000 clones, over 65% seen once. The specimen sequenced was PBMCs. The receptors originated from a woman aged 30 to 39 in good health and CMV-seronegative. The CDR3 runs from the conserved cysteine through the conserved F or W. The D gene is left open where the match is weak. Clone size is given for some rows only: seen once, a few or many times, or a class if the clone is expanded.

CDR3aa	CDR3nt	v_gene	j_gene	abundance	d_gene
CASSYSASGIGNEQFF	TGTGCCAGCAGTTACTCCGCTAGCGGGATTGGCAATGAGCAGTTCTTC	TRBV6-5	TRBJ2-1	-	TRBD2
CASSIQITTYEQYF	TGTGCCAGTAGTATCCAGATCACCACCTACGAGCAGTACTTC	TRBV19	TRBJ2-7	-	-
CASSPNYSGNTIYF	TGTGCCAGCAGCCCGAACTACTCTGGAAACACCATATATTTT	TRBV5-6	TRBJ1-3	-	-
CASGPGGPCGYTF	TGTGCCAGCGGCCCCGGGGGGCCTTGTGGCTACACCTTC	TRBV28	TRBJ1-2	-	-
CASSMTANTGELFF	TGTGCCAGCAGCATGACAGCGAACACCGGGGAGCTGTTTTTT	TRBV7-3	TRBJ2-2	-	-
CASSQDRMGAYYNEQFF	TGCGCCAGCAGCCAAGATCGGATGGGAGCGTACTACAATGAGCAGTTCTTC	TRBV4-1	TRBJ2-1	-	-
CASSDRGVRNQPQHF	TGTGCCAGCTCCGACAGGGGCGTACGCAATCAGCCCCAGCATTTT	TRBV19	TRBJ1-5	-	TRBD1
CASSPGHSGADEQFF	TGTGCCAGCAGCCCCGGACACTCGGGCGCGGATGAGCAGTTCTTC	TRBV9	TRBJ2-1	-	-
CASSFRTGGTTEAFF	TGTGCCAGCAGCTTCCGGACGGGGGGGACCACTGAAGCTTTCTTT	TRBV5-5	TRBJ1-1	-	-
CASSLSREVYNEQFF	TGTGCCAGCAGCTTATCTAGGGAGGTTTACAATGAGCAGTTCTTC	TRBV7-9	TRBJ2-1	-	-
CASSLLGTDEKLFF	TGCGCCAGCAGCTTGTTGGGGACAGATGAAAAACTGTTTTTT	TRBV5-1	TRBJ1-4	-	TRBD1
CASSRLAGGPGGEQFF	TGCGCCAGCAGTAGACTAGCGGGAGGCCCGGGGGGTGAGCAGTTCTTC	TRBV5-1	TRBJ2-1	-	TRBD2
CASSLGAAVDTIYF	TGCGCCAGCAGCTTGGGAGCCGCGGTCGACACCATATATTTT	TRBV5-1	TRBJ1-3	-	-
CASSSNRGLGYTF	TGTGCCAGCAGTTCCAACAGGGGGCTCGGCTACACCTTC	TRBV28	TRBJ1-2	once	TRBD1
CASSSLSRVGEKLFF	TGTGCCAGCAGCTCCCTCTCCAGGGTGGGTGAAAAACTGTTTTTT	TRBV7-9	TRBJ1-4	-	-
CASSGQGWNTEAFF	TGTGCCAGCAGTGGACAGGGTTGGAACACTGAAGCTTTCTTT	TRBV2	TRBJ1-1	few	TRBD1
CASSLTGQNSPLHF	TGTGCCAGCAGCTTAACGGGTCAGAATTCACCCCTCCACTTT	TRBV11-2	TRBJ1-6	-	-
CASSVAGTYNSPLHF	TGTGCCAGCAGCGTGGCCGGGACCTATAATTCACCCCTCCACTTT	TRBV9	TRBJ1-6	-	-
CASRPGGEQFF	TGTGCCAGCAGGCCAGGGGGTGAGCAGTTCTTC	TRBV21-1	TRBJ2-1	-	-
CASCQGSTGELFF	TGTGCCAGCTGCCAGGGGAGTACCGGGGAGCTGTTTTTT	TRBV27	TRBJ2-2	once	-
CASSLGLETQYF	TGTGCCAGCAGCTTGGGCCTAGAGACCCAGTACTTC	TRBV7-8	TRBJ2-5	-	-
CASSLGPGTEAFF	TGTGCCAGCAGCTTAGGGCCGGGCACTGAAGCTTTCTTT	TRBV11-3	TRBJ1-1	-	-
CASSLQRGIQYF	TGTGCCAGCAGCCTCCAACGGGGCATTCAGTACTTC	TRBV5-8	TRBJ2-4	-	-
CASSVAQFTEAFF	TGTGCCAGCAGCGTAGCACAGTTCACTGAAGCTTTCTTT	TRBV9	TRBJ1-1	-	-
CASSLEGRLRYGYTF	TGTGCCAGCAGTTTGGAGGGGCGTCTTCGCTATGGCTACACCTTC	TRBV27	TRBJ1-2	-	-
CAWSVLASGRWETQYF	TGTGCCTGGAGTGTACTAGCTAGCGGGAGGTGGGAGACCCAGTACTTC	TRBV30	TRBJ2-5	-	TRBD2
CASSLNSGEAFF	TGTGCCAGCAGCTTAAATAGCGGGGAGGCGTTCTTC	TRBV7-9	TRBJ2-1	-	TRBD2
CASSPGERGRTDTQYF	TGTGCCAGCAGCCCTGGTGAGCGGGGGAGGACAGATACGCAGTATTTT	TRBV5-5	TRBJ2-3	-	TRBD2
CASSLAGLAGSTDTQYF	TGTGCCAGCAGTTTGGCGGGACTAGCGGGGTCCACAGATACGCAGTATTTT	TRBV28	TRBJ2-3	once	TRBD2
CAIRDGGATNEKLFF	TGTGCCATAAGGGACGGGGGAGCAACTAATGAAAAACTGTTTTTT	TRBV10-3	TRBJ1-4	-	-
CASSSGTLEQYF	TGTGCCAGCAGTTCCGGGACACTTGAGCAGTACTTC	TRBV27	TRBJ2-7	-	-
CASNAGGCIQYF	TGTGCCAGCAATGCGGGGGGGTGCATTCAGTACTTC	TRBV11-2	TRBJ2-4	-	TRBD2
CASSERQGGELFF	TGTGCCAGCAGTGAAAGACAGGGCGGGGAGCTGTTTTTT	TRBV2	TRBJ2-2	-	TRBD1
CASSVAGGRNEQFF	TGTGCCAGCAGTGTAGCGGGGGGGCGCAATGAGCAGTTCTTC	TRBV6-1	TRBJ2-1	-	TRBD2
CAWSVRDTYTGELFF	TGTGCCTGGAGTGTTCGGGACACTTACACCGGGGAGCTGTTTTTT	TRBV30	TRBJ2-2	-	-
CASSYRGPPGDTQYF	TGTGCCAGCAGTTACAGGGGGCCTCCTGGAGATACGCAGTATTTT	TRBV27	TRBJ2-3	-	TRBD1
CASSLGYQRGSYEQYF	TGCGCCAGCAGCTTGGGGTACCAGCGGGGCTCCTACGAGCAGTACTTC	TRBV5-1	TRBJ2-7	-	TRBD2
CASSLPQLAGEQFF	TGTGCCAGCAGCTTACCCCAACTAGCGGGTGAGCAGTTCTTC	TRBV7-2	TRBJ2-1	-	TRBD2
CASSPLATSGEAFF	TGTGCCAGCAGCCCTCTAGCCACCTCGGGTGAAGCTTTCTTT	TRBV7-9	TRBJ1-1	-	-
CASSQAQNTEAFF	TGCGCCAGCAGCCAAGCCCAGAACACTGAAGCTTTCTTT	TRBV4-1	TRBJ1-1	-	-
CASSPSTGGEQYF	TGTGCTAGCAGCCCCTCGACGGGGGGCGAGCAGTACTTC	TRBV7-7	TRBJ2-7	-	TRBD2
CASSPGQGDNSPLHF	TGTGCCAGCAGCCCCGGACAGGGGGATAATTCACCCCTCCACTTT	TRBV7-9	TRBJ1-6	few	TRBD1
CASSQGYPLGGQHTEAFF	TGCGCCAGCAGCCAAGGTTACCCCTTAGGGGGCCAGCACACTGAAGCTTTCTTT	TRBV4-1	TRBJ1-1	few	TRBD1
CASSAGTEETQYF	TGTGCCAGCAGCGCCGGGACAGAAGAGACCCAGTACTTC	TRBV9	TRBJ2-5	-	TRBD1
CASSLGDTGGQPQHF	TGCGCCAGCAGCTTGGGAGACACCGGGGGGCAGCCCCAGCATTTT	TRBV5-1	TRBJ1-5	-	-
CARVAKGLNTEAFF	TGTGCCAGGGTAGCTAAGGGGCTAAACACTGAAGCTTTCTTT	TRBV28	TRBJ1-1	-	-
CASSITTSGRRYF	TGTGCCAGTAGTATAACCACTAGCGGGAGGAGATACTTC	TRBV19	TRBJ2-5	-	TRBD2
CSVEGLNTEAFF	TGCAGCGTTGAGGGGCTAAACACTGAAGCTTTCTTT	TRBV29-1	TRBJ1-1	-	-
CASSLGGREETQYF	TGTGCCAGCAGTTTAGGAGGGAGGGAAGAGACCCAGTACTTC	TRBV28	TRBJ2-5	-	TRBD2
CASSSREGGGTGELFF	TGCGCCAGCAGCTCCCGGGAGGGAGGGGGAACCGGGGAGCTGTTTTTT	TRBV5-1	TRBJ2-2	-	TRBD2
CAIGGTLIQPQHF	TGTGCCATTGGAGGAACGTTGATCCAGCCCCAGCATTTT	TRBV19	TRBJ1-5	-	-
CASTQSPGVNTQYF	TGTGCCAGTACTCAGTCCCCCGGGGTAAATACGCAGTATTTT	TRBV19	TRBJ2-3	-	-
CASSEAQGSYNEQFF	TGTGCCAGCAGTGAAGCACAGGGATCCTACAATGAGCAGTTCTTC	TRBV6-1	TRBJ2-1	-	-
CASSLSEEGETQYF	TGTGCCAGCAGTTTATCGGAGGAGGGAGAGACCCAGTACTTC	TRBV27	TRBJ2-5	few	-
CASSLGAGGAKLFF	TGCGCCAGCAGCTTGGGGGCAGGGGGCGCAAAACTGTTTTTT	TRBV5-1	TRBJ1-4	-	TRBD1
CASSSRLAANTGELFF	TGTGCCAGCAGTTCCCGACTAGCGGCTAACACCGGGGAGCTGTTTTTT	TRBV6-5	TRBJ2-2	few	TRBD2